This T cell receptor beta chain was retrieved from a study of control samples from healthy donors and cancer patients. V lost 4 bases to trimming and J lost 8 bases; unmatched junction nucleotides: 8. The CDR3 has 14 residues. From germline, CDR1 is SGDLS and CDR2 YYNGEE. This clone was seen once. Some clones are missing from TCRdb's copy, which holds only in-frame ones; the method was immunoSEQ multiplex PCR. The sample lists under 450,000 clones; 90% were seen once. This TCR derives from a man aged 40-55 years with head and neck cancer. The sample taken for sequencing was PBMCs. This rearrangement joins TRBV9 to TRBJ2-1, with 8 bases aligning to TRBD2. The CDR3 nucleotides are TGTGCCAGCAGCTCGGGACGAGCGGGGGATGAGCAGTTCTTC. Encoded protein: CASSSGRAGDEQFF. The variable domain in full, with the rest retrieved from reference TRBV9 and TRBJ2-1, is DSGVTQTPKHLITATGQRVTLRCSPRSGDLSVYWYQQSLDQGLQFLIQYYNGEERAKGNILERFSAQQFPDLHSELNLSSLELGDSALYFCASSSGRAGDEQFFGPGTRLTVL.